A single sample is the source of the 21 T cell receptor beta chains below, sequenced in a study of blood T cell repertoires in COVID-19. Profiled with immunoSEQ multiplex PCR; TCRdb holds only in-frame clones, not every one. This sample yields tens of thousands of clones, of which roughly 88% are seen a single time; roughly 1.9% belongs to the top ten. What was sequenced was peripheral blood. These receptors came from a woman of 80 years or more with active or convalescent COVID-19.

V usage is TRBV16 and J usage is TRBJ1-3; tentative D call: TRBD1 (5 bases). Trimming removed 1 base at V and 0 bases at J, with 13 bases between. This CDR3 comprises 17 residues. The germline V gene encodes CDR1 KGHSY and CDR2 FQNENV. Here the CDR3 reads CASSQFGGPSSGNTIYF. CDR3 coding DNA: TGTGCCAGCAGCCAATTCGGGGGTCCTAGCTCTGGAAACACCATATATTTT.

J is TRBJ1-1 and V is TRBV5-1; D may be TRBD1 (5 bases). V gave up 0 bases and J gave up 6 bases, with 12 bases separating them. The CDR3 consists of 14 residues. Germline CDR1 and CDR2: SGHRS and YFSETQ. The CDR3 nucleotides read TGCGCCAGCAGCTTGGCCGCCAGGGAACCTGAAGCTTTCTTT. Residues: CASSLAAREPEAFF. The variable domain in full, completed from reference TRBV5-1 and TRBJ1-1, reads KAGVTQTPRYLIKTRGQQVTLSCSPISGHRSVSWYQQTPGQGLQFLFEYFSETQRNKGNFPGRFSGRQFSNSRSEMNVSTLELGDSALYLCASSLAAREPEAFFGQGTRLTVV.

This rearrangement joins TRBV9 to TRBJ1-2; no firm D call. Germline CDR1 and CDR2: SGDLS and YYNGEE. V shed 0 bases and J shed 2 bases, with 11 bases lying between them. This CDR3 spans 15 amino acids. The CDR3 DNA sequence: TGTGCCAGCAGCGTAGCCGCCCAGTTAAACTATGGCTACACCTTC. This translates into CASSVAAQLNYGYTF.

The J gene is TRBJ1-6, the V gene TRBV7-9; a weak D match, TRBD1 (5 bases). Trimming shortened V by 1 base and J by 6 bases, and 10 bases separated the two germline ends. CDR3 size: 15 residues. In germline, CDR1 is SEHNR, CDR2 FQNEAQ (reference sequence). This CDR3 reads CASSLGQGLNSPLHF. In nucleotides, the CDR3 is TGTGCCAGCAGCTTAGGGCAGGGACTTAATTCACCCCTCCACTTT.

The chain is built from TRBV7-9 and TRBJ1-5; D perhaps matches TRBD1 (6 bases). Germline CDR1 is SEHNR and CDR2 is FQNEAQ (reference sequence). V lost 5 bases and J lost 5, with 13 bases in between. The CDR3 sequence is 14 residues long. CDR3 in DNA: TGTGCCAGCAGCCCGGTAGAGGGGGATCAGCCCCAGCATTTT. The encoded protein is CASSPVEGDQPQHF.

The rearrangement joins TRBV27 to TRBJ2-7, with D maybe TRBD1 (6 bases). This CDR3 region has 13 residues. Germline loops: CDR1 MNHEY, CDR2 SMNVEV (reference sequence). The germline V and J ends were trimmed by 6 bases and 7 bases, with 16 bases remaining between them. CDR3 amino acids: CASSDVRGREQYF. The CDR3 nucleotides read TGTGCCAGCAGCGACGTCAGGGGTCGGGAGCAGTACTTC.

V gene TRBV19 combines with J gene TRBJ2-5; D might be TRBD2 (5 bases). This CDR3 spans 13 amino acids. The V end lost 4 bases, the J end lost 7 bases, and 13 bases lay between the germline ends. Looked up from germline, CDR1 is LNHDA and CDR2 is SQIVND (reference sequence). The CDR3 DNA reads TGTGCCAGTAGTACGGACGAGAGGGTGACCCAGTACTTC. It specifies CASSTDERVTQYF.

This chain joins TRBV2 and TRBJ2-1; no clear D gene. The CDR3 is 12 amino acids. Deletions cut 2 bases from V and 5 bases from J, with 4 bases between. The germline V gene has CDR1 SNHLY and CDR2 FYNNEI. The CDR3 bases are TGTGCCAGCAGTGAATCTGACAATGAGCAGTTCTTC. Protein: CASSESDNEQFF.

CDR3 sequence: CASSFGGTEAFF. As DNA, the CDR3 is TGTGCCAGTAGTTTCGGGGGCACTGAAGCTTTCTTT. The chain carries TRBV19 and TRBJ1-1; D may be TRBD1 (5 bases). Germline CDR1 is LNHDA and CDR2 is SQIVND (reference sequence). V was clipped by 5 bases and J by 4 bases, with 8 bases between them. This CDR3 contains 12 residues. The variable domain in full, with the rest retrieved from reference TRBV19 and TRBJ1-1, is DGGITQSPKYLFRKEGQNVTLSCEQNLNHDAMYWYRQDPGQGLRLIYYSQIVNDFQKGDIAEGYSVSREKKESFPLTVTSAQKNPTAFYLCASSFGGTEAFFGQGTRLTVV.

V is TRBV7-9 and J is TRBJ1-4; no clear D. The germline V gene has CDR1 SEHNR and CDR2 FQNEAQ (reference sequence). V lost 5 bases, J lost 6 bases, and 10 bases lay in between. The CDR3 is 13 residues long. The CDR3 nucleotides are TGTGCCAGCAGCCTCGACAATTATGAAAAACTGTTTTTT. It specifies CASSLDNYEKLFF.

The chain is built from TRBV2 and TRBJ1-4; TRBD1 is a possible D gene (6 bases). This CDR3 is built from 15 residues. The germline V gene encodes CDR1 SNHLY and CDR2 FYNNEI. The V gene lost 6 bases and the J gene lost 5 bases, with 16 bases spanning the gap. The CDR3 protein is CASSALTGANEKLFF. CDR3 nucleotides: TGTGCCAGCAGCGCCTTGACAGGCGCCAATGAAAAACTGTTTTTT.

The chain has TRBV27 and TRBJ1-2; TRBD1 might be the D (6 bases). Germline CDR1 reads MNHEY; CDR2 reads SMNVEV (reference sequence). The V and J ends lost 5 bases and 5 bases respectively, with 9 bases between them. This CDR3 has 12 amino acids. Written as DNA, the CDR3 is TGTGCCAGCAGTCTACAGGGATATGGCTACACCTTC. The encoded protein is CASSLQGYGYTF.

The genes are TRBV11-1 and TRBJ2-7, with D possibly being TRBD2 (5 bases). Germline V gene data show CDR1 as SGHAT and CDR2 as FQDESV (reference sequence). The CDR3 length is 14 residues. The V end lost 3 bases, the J end lost 2 bases, and 11 bases lay between the germline ends. In DNA form, the CDR3 reads TGTGCCAGCAGCTTGCAGGAGGAGACCTACGAGCAGTACTTC. Amino acid sequence: CASSLQEETYEQYF.

The rearrangement links TRBV24-1 to TRBJ2-2; 8 positions match TRBD2. The germline CDR1 and CDR2 sequences are KGHDR and SFDVKD. The length of the CDR3 is 15 residues. Trimming removed 4 bases from V and 1 base from J; junction bases left unmatched: 1. CDR3 nucleotide sequence: TGTGCCACCAGTGAAGCGGGGGTGAACACCGGGGAGCTGTTTTTT. As protein: CATSEAGVNTGELFF.

The chain combines TRBV18 with TRBJ1-2; tentatively, D is TRBD1 (5 bases). The V end was cut by 3 bases, the J end by 6 bases, with 14 bases between. Germline assignment: CDR1 KGHSH and CDR2 LQKENI. The CDR3 length is 14 residues. CDR3 bases: TGTGCCAGCTCACCCCGTGGCAGGGATCATGGCTACACCTTC. Amino acid sequence: CASSPRGRDHGYTF.

The gene calls are TRBV3-1 (or the pseudogene TRBV3-2) and TRBJ1-6; 8 bases align to TRBD1. The CDR3 consists of 14 residues. Trimming cost V 4 bases and J 7 bases; bases outside gene matches: 3. Germline V gives CDR1 LGHDT, CDR2 YNNKEL (reference sequence). The CDR3 nucleotides read TGTGCCAGCAGCCGACAGGGGAAGAATTCACCCCTCCACTTT. It codes for CASSRQGKNSPLHF.

The chain employs TRBV6-5 and TRBJ1-6; D gene unclear. CDR3 size: 15 residues. Germline V gene sequence: CDR1 MNHEY, CDR2 SVGAGI. Trimming took 5 bases from V and 11 from J, leaving 19 bases between them. CDR3 coding DNA: TGTGCCAGCAGTCACCGACCAGCGACTGTGGCACCCCTCCACTTT. Protein product: CASSHRPATVAPLHF.

The chain combines TRBV5-1 with TRBJ2-3; TRBD2 is a possible D gene (6 bases). The V end lost 0 bases, the J end lost 0 bases, and 8 bases lay between the germline ends. Looked up from germline, CDR1 is SGHRS and CDR2 is YFSETQ. The CDR3 extends over 15 amino acids. The CDR3 coding sequence is TGCGCCAGCAGCTTGGGCGGGGCTAGCACAGATACGCAGTATTTT. It translates to CASSLGGASTDTQYF.

The chain links TRBV2 to TRBJ2-5; 10 positions match TRBD2. Germline CDR1 reads SNHLY; CDR2 reads FYNNEI. The ends lost 3 bases at V and 1 base at J; junction bases unmatched: 8. This CDR3 region has 17 residues. CDR3 DNA sequence: TGTGCCAGCAGTGAGTTTGCCGCTAGCGGGGGCCAAGAGACCCAGTACTTC. This sequence encodes CASSEFAASGGQETQYF.

The chain carries TRBV5-4 and TRBJ2-2; D is perhaps TRBD2 (6 bases). Germline CDR1 and CDR2: SGHNT and YYREEE (reference sequence). Deletions cut 3 bases from V and 0 bases from J, with 15 bases between. This CDR3 contains 17 residues. DNA for the CDR3: TGTGCCAGCAGCTCAAGCGGGCTAGGGGCGAACACCGGGGAGCTGTTTTTT. Translation gives CASSSSGLGANTGELFF.

The chain couples TRBV4-1 to TRBJ2-5; D gene ambiguous. This CDR3 comprises 14 residues. Germline V gene lookup returns CDR1 MGHRA and CDR2 YSYEKL. Between the trimmed V and J ends, which lost 0 bases and 2 bases, there was a span of 7 bases. In DNA, the CDR3 is TGCGCCAGCAGCCAAGAGGGCAGTCAAGAGACCCAGTACTTC. It yields the protein CASSQEGSQETQYF.